The rows below give T cell receptor beta chains drawn from one sample of a study of blood T cell repertoires in COVID-19. Profiling relied on immunoSEQ multiplex PCR, and the TCRdb table lists in-frame clones only, not all of them. The profile shows about 480,000 clones, around 89% of them singletons. The sample consisted of PBMCs or T cells enriched from blood (not recorded which). The source of these receptors is a middle-aged woman who had recovered from COVID-19. Both conserved end residues are part of each CDR3. D genes are given only for firm matches. The size entry is marked missing in some rows and otherwise reads once, few, many or a size class.

D: -; J: TRBJ2-7; V: TRBV4-1; size: -; CDR3: CASSQVEGSNEQYF; DNA: TGCGCCAGCAGCCAAGTAGAGGGTTCGAACGAGCAGTACTTC
D: -; J: TRBJ1-1; V: TRBV10-3; size: -; CDR3: CAIRGAVNTEAFF; DNA: TGTGCCATCAGAGGGGCGGTGAACACTGAAGCTTTCTTT
D: TRBD1; J: TRBJ2-3; V: TRBV23-1; size: -; CDR3: CASSQPTGLF; DNA: TGCGCCAGCAGTCAACCGACAGGGCTATTT
D: -; J: TRBJ2-1; V: TRBV24-1; size: -; CDR3: CATSDPSRGNYNEQFF; DNA: TGTGCCACCAGTGATCCGAGCCGGGGGAACTACAATGAGCAGTTCTTC
D: -; J: TRBJ1-3; V: TRBV19; size: -; CDR3: CASSSRTVFSGNTIYF; DNA: TGTGCCAGTAGTTCGCGGACAGTCTTCTCTGGAAACACCATATATTTT
D: -; J: TRBJ2-7; V: TRBV9; size: -; CDR3: CASSVAPNYEQYF; DNA: TGTGCCAGCAGCGTAGCCCCCAACTACGAGCAGTACTTC
D: -; J: TRBJ1-4; V: TRBV19; size: -; CDR3: CASSSRQGQLGEKLFF; DNA: TGTGCCAGTAGTTCCCGTCAGGGCCAGTTGGGGGAAAAACTGTTTTTT
D: TRBD2; J: TRBJ2-1; V: TRBV4-1; size: -; CDR3: CASSQASSGSYNEQFF; DNA: TGCGCCAGCAGCCAGGCATCTAGCGGCTCCTACAATGAGCAGTTCTTC
D: -; J: TRBJ1-5; V: TRBV10-1; size: -; CDR3: CASSDDNGGGHRDNQPQHF; DNA: TGCGCCAGCAGTGATGACAATGGGGGGGGCCACAGGGACAATCAGCCCCAGCATTTT
D: -; J: TRBJ1-1; V: TRBV5-1; size: -; CDR3: CASSLGTAGTEAFF; DNA: TGCGCCAGCAGCTTAGGCACCGCGGGAACTGAAGCTTTCTTT
D: -; J: TRBJ2-7; V: TRBV7-9; size: -; CDR3: CASSPTGGRNYYEQYF; DNA: TGTGCCAGCAGCCCGACGGGGGGCCGAAACTACTACGAGCAGTACTTC
D: TRBD2; J: TRBJ2-6; V: TRBV5-1; size: -; CDR3: CASSLGAGGPYSGANVLTF; DNA: TGCGCCAGCAGCTTGGGGGCGGGAGGCCCCTACTCTGGGGCCAACGTCCTGACTTTC
D: -; J: TRBJ1-1; V: TRBV7-2; size: -; CDR3: CASSSPGNRVGRFGTEAFF; DNA: TGTGCCAGCAGCTCCCCGGGGAACAGGGTCGGAAGGTTTGGCACTGAAGCTTTCTTT
D: -; J: TRBJ2-7; V: TRBV5-6; size: -; CDR3: CASRATGSSYEQYF; DNA: TGTGCCAGCAGAGCTACAGGTTCCTCCTACGAGCAGTACTTC
D: -; J: TRBJ1-2; V: TRBV11-2; size: -; CDR3: CASSSRPGGGYYGYTF; DNA: TGTGCCAGCAGCTCCAGGCCTGGGGGCGGATACTATGGCTACACCTTC
D: -; J: TRBJ1-3; V: TRBV10-3; size: -; CDR3: CAISGEGWTSGNTIYF; DNA: TGTGCCATCAGTGGGGAGGGTTGGACCTCTGGAAACACCATATATTTT
D: TRBD1; J: TRBJ1-2; V: TRBV27; size: -; CDR3: CASSLLGQGYGYTF; DNA: TGTGCCAGCAGTTTATTGGGACAGGGATATGGCTACACCTTC
D: -; J: TRBJ2-2; V: TRBV19; size: -; CDR3: CASSIFSGQYTGELFF; DNA: TGTGCCAGTAGTATATTCAGCGGACAGTACACCGGGGAGCTGTTTTTT
D: TRBD2; J: TRBJ2-3; V: TRBV7-2; size: -; CDR3: CASSTRTSGADTQYF; DNA: TGTGCCAGCAGCACGAGGACTAGCGGTGCAGATACGCAGTATTTT
D: TRBD1; J: TRBJ1-2; V: TRBV10-2; size: once; CDR3: CASSEGRGRSGYTF; DNA: TGCGCCAGCAGTGAGGGCAGGGGGCGTTCTGGCTACACCTTC
D: TRBD1; J: TRBJ1-1; V: TRBV27; size: -; CDR3: CASSSGQGAGTEAFF; DNA: TGTGCCAGCAGTTCCGGACAGGGGGCCGGCACTGAAGCTTTCTTT
D: -; J: TRBJ1-2; V: TRBV4-1; size: -; CDR3: CASSQDEGRAVGYTF; DNA: TGCGCCAGCAGCCAAGACGAAGGCAGGGCGGTTGGCTACACCTTC
D: -; J: TRBJ1-5; V: TRBV6-1; size: -; CDR3: CASSEIAGAGQPQHF; DNA: TGTGCCAGCAGTGAAATCGCGGGGGCCGGTCAGCCCCAGCATTTT
D: -; J: TRBJ1-3; V: TRBV7-9; size: -; CDR3: CASSFSGSSGNTIYF; DNA: TGTGCCAGCAGCTTCTCCGGGAGCTCTGGAAACACCATATATTTT
D: -; J: TRBJ1-2; V: TRBV4-3; size: -; CDR3: CASSQDYGRERCTF; DNA: TGCGCCAGCAGCCAAGATTATGGTAGGGAGAGGTGCACCTTC
D: TRBD1; J: TRBJ1-1; V: TRBV7-2; size: -; CDR3: CASATQGARNTEAFF; DNA: TGTGCCAGCGCCACACAGGGGGCAAGGAACACTGAAGCTTTCTTT
D: TRBD2; J: TRBJ2-3; V: TRBV7-2; size: once; CDR3: CASRSPKGRGTDTQYF; DNA: TGTGCCAGCAGATCCCCGAAGGGGAGGGGCACAGATACGCAGTATTTT
D: -; J: TRBJ2-7; V: TRBV3-1/TRBV3-2; size: -; CDR3: CASSHPGTRFYEQYF; DNA: TGTGCCAGCAGCCATCCCGGGACAAGATTCTACGAGCAGTACTTC
D: TRBD2; J: TRBJ2-1; V: TRBV19; size: -; CDR3: CASSFGTSDGNEQFF; DNA: TGTGCCAGTAGTTTCGGGACTAGTGATGGCAATGAGCAGTTCTTC
D: TRBD2; J: TRBJ2-7; V: TRBV7-2; size: -; CDR3: CASSLSRASGTYEQYF; DNA: TGTGCCAGCAGCTTATCTAGGGCTAGCGGTACCTACGAGCAGTACTTC
D: TRBD2; J: TRBJ2-3; V: TRBV7-8; size: -; CDR3: CASSFHRTSVGTDTQYF; DNA: TGTGCCAGCAGCTTTCATAGGACTAGCGTTGGCACAGATACGCAGTATTTT
D: TRBD2; J: TRBJ2-7; V: TRBV4-3; size: -; CDR3: CASSPTTPREGSGEQYF; DNA: TGCGCCAGCAGTCCCACCACCCCCCGGGAGGGCTCGGGGGAGCAGTACTTC
D: -; J: TRBJ1-4; V: TRBV5-6; size: -; CDR3: CASSLLATNEKLFF; DNA: TGTGCCAGCAGCTTGCTTGCAACTAATGAAAAACTGTTTTTT
D: TRBD1; J: TRBJ1-5; V: TRBV6-1; size: -; CDR3: CASSEARQGSYSNQPQHF; DNA: TGTGCCAGCAGTGAAGCGAGACAGGGGTCTTATAGCAATCAGCCCCAGCATTTT
D: TRBD2; J: TRBJ2-7; V: TRBV19; size: -; CDR3: CASKPTSAQPIYEQYF; DNA: TGTGCCAGTAAGCCAACTAGCGCCCAACCGATCTACGAGCAGTACTTC
D: -; J: TRBJ1-4; V: TRBV13; size: -; CDR3: CASSTNARDYSEKLFF; DNA: TGTGCCAGCAGCACAAATGCCCGGGACTATAGTGAAAAACTGTTTTTT
D: TRBD1; J: TRBJ1-5; V: TRBV24-1; size: -; CDR3: CATSDLDRAQPQHF; DNA: TGTGCCACCAGTGATCTGGACAGGGCCCAGCCCCAGCATTTT
D: -; J: TRBJ2-3; V: TRBV6-5; size: -; CDR3: CASSYSGPSTDTQYF; DNA: TGTGCCAGCAGTTACTCGGGGCCTAGCACAGATACGCAGTATTTT
D: TRBD2; J: TRBJ2-5; V: TRBV19; size: -; CDR3: CASSALAGEETQYF; DNA: TGTGCCAGTAGTGCGCTAGCGGGAGAGGAGACCCAGTACTTC
D: TRBD1; J: TRBJ1-4; V: TRBV27; size: -; CDR3: CASGQIWTGLNEKLFF; DNA: TGTGCCAGCGGACAGATCTGGACAGGGCTGAATGAAAAACTGTTTTTT
D: -; J: TRBJ2-3; V: TRBV7-9; size: -; CDR3: CASADSYTDTQYF; DNA: TGTGCCAGCGCCGACAGCTACACAGATACGCAGTATTTT
D: TRBD1; J: TRBJ1-3; V: TRBV7-9; size: -; CDR3: CASSQRRGLLGDTIYF; DNA: TGTGCCAGCAGCCAGAGAAGGGGGCTTCTCGGGGACACCATATATTTT
D: -; J: TRBJ1-5; V: TRBV7-9; size: once; CDR3: CASSLGLTAYNQPQHF; DNA: TGTGCCAGCAGCTTAGGTTTGACAGCCTACAATCAGCCCCAGCATTTT
D: TRBD1; J: TRBJ1-1; V: TRBV29-1; size: -; CDR3: CSVDSGTGNHMNTEAFF; DNA: TGCAGCGTCGACTCCGGGACAGGGAATCACATGAACACTGAAGCTTTCTTT
D: -; J: TRBJ1-2; V: TRBV13; size: -; CDR3: CASGTWGGMDGYTF; DNA: TGTGCCAGCGGCACTTGGGGCGGTATGGATGGCTACACCTTC
D: TRBD1; J: TRBJ1-2; V: TRBV7-9; size: -; CDR3: CASSQTGTGGYGYTF; DNA: TGTGCCAGCAGCCAGACCGGGACAGGGGGCTATGGCTACACCTTC
D: TRBD1; J: TRBJ1-2; V: TRBV19; size: -; CDR3: CASSIGQGGYGYTF; DNA: TGTGCCAGTAGTATCGGACAGGGAGGCTATGGCTACACCTTC
D: TRBD1; J: TRBJ2-1; V: TRBV7-9; size: -; CDR3: CASSTTLGTGVINEQFF; DNA: TGTGCCAGCAGCACAACTCTCGGGACAGGGGTTATCAATGAGCAGTTCTTC
D: TRBD2; J: TRBJ2-7; V: TRBV7-2; size: -; CDR3: CASSPRTSGTYEQYF; DNA: TGTGCCAGCAGCCCCCGGACTAGCGGTACCTACGAGCAGTACTTC
D: -; J: TRBJ1-1; V: TRBV11-2; size: -; CDR3: CASSLVTRRAEAFF; DNA: TGTGCCAGCAGCTTAGTTACCCGACGGGCTGAAGCTTTCTTT
D: TRBD2; J: TRBJ2-7; V: TRBV27; size: -; CDR3: CASSPDRAIAGGTYEQYF; DNA: TGTGCCAGCAGTCCCGATAGGGCCATAGCGGGAGGGACCTACGAGCAGTACTTC
D: -; J: TRBJ1-5; V: TRBV12-5; size: -; CDR3: CASGLNLGQPISPQHF; DNA: TGTGCTAGTGGTTTGAACCTTGGACAGCCCATCTCGCCCCAGCATTTT
D: TRBD1; J: TRBJ2-5; V: TRBV3-1/TRBV3-2; size: -; CDR3: CASSQGQGASQTQYF; DNA: TGTGCCAGCAGCCAAGGGCAGGGGGCGAGTCAGACCCAGTACTTC